This paragraph reports one TCR beta chain. The sample is drawn from a study of shared clonotypes between healthy human individuals. Whole-study context: The cohort had a couple of women and three men, ages 18 to 49.

Around 83 million PBMCs served as the genomic DNA source for unsorted samples. The method was immunoSEQ multiplex PCR; TCRdb's version includes in-frame clones alone and lacks a portion of them. The sample has about half a million clones; roughly 80% are singletons. V gave up 6 bases and J gave up 7 bases, with 6 bases separating them. The length of the CDR3 is 11 residues. Per germline, CDR1 SNHLY and CDR2 FYNNEI. Source material: PBMCs. J is TRBJ2-2 and V is TRBV2, with unresolved D. This sequence originates from a woman aged 35 to 49 in good health. Some clones in this sample may be carry-over from other donors' samples. CDR3 nucleotides: TGTGCCAGCAGGATGAGCGGGGAGCTGTTTTTT. The encoded protein is CASRMSGELFF.